This passage covers 23 T cell receptor beta chains from one sample sequenced in a study of shared clonotypes between healthy human individuals. Clones were read by immunoSEQ multiplex PCR, and TCRdb kept only the in-frame ones, dropping some. The sample yields fewer than 1.6 million clones, 98% to 99% seen once. The specimen sequenced was naive CD4+ T cells sorted from blood. Subset: CD45RA+ positively selected. The receptors come from a man younger than 40 in good health.

To note about this clone: Germline and junction disagree at one end, which may indicate a read error. The DNA of the CDR3 is TGTGCCGGCAGTGTTACAGGGGGAGATACGCAGTATTTT. This sequence encodes CAGSVTGGDTQYF. The genes are TRBV6-1 and TRBJ2-3; 8 bases fit TRBD1. The CDR3 runs to 13 residues. Germline loops: CDR1 MNHNS, CDR2 SASEGT.

The chain uses TRBV2 and TRBJ2-3; D uncertain. CDR3 size: 13 residues. Between the trimmed V and J ends, which lost 6 bases and 2 bases, there was a span of 9 bases. Per the germline V gene, CDR1 is SNHLY and CDR2 is FYNNEI. In DNA form, the CDR3 reads TGTGCCAGCAGCTTGATCCTCACAGATACGCAGTATTTT. It translates to CASSLILTDTQYF.

The V gene is TRBV9, the J gene TRBJ2-5; D may be TRBD1 (5 bases). CDR3 length: 15 amino acids. The germline CDR1 and CDR2 sequences are SGDLS and YYNGEE. Trimming stripped 3 bases from V and 1 base from J, with 13 bases between. CDR3: CASSGLGPGQETQYF. CDR3 nucleotides: TGTGCCAGCAGCGGACTGGGGCCCGGCCAAGAGACCCAGTACTTC.

This chain joins TRBV5-1 and TRBJ2-2; D is possibly TRBD2 (6 bases). V lost 0 bases, J lost 6 bases, and 12 bases lay in between. This CDR3 comprises 15 residues. Germline lookup yields CDR1 SGHRS and CDR2 YFSETQ. CDR3 amino acids: CASSLAGSIAGELFF. CDR3 in DNA: TGCGCCAGCAGCTTGGCCGGGAGTATCGCCGGGGAGCTGTTTTTT.

The genes are TRBV5-6 and TRBJ2-7; D unresolved. CDR1 is SGHDT, CDR2 YYEEEE, per germline. V lost 0 bases to trimming and J lost 2 bases, with 6 bases between them. The CDR3 sequence is 13 residues long. The CDR3 bases are TGTGCCAGCAGCTTGGGGGTTCCCTACGAGCAGTACTTC. Translating it yields CASSLGVPYEQYF. Filled out from reference TRBV5-6 and TRBJ2-7, the complete variable domain reads DAGVTQSPTHLIKTRGQQVTLRCSPKSGHDTVSWYQQALGQGPQFIFQYYEEEERQRGNFPDRFSGHQFPNYSSELNVNALLLGDSALYLCASSLGVPYEQYFGPGTRLTVT.

The sample holds a few counts of this clone. V is TRBV29-1 and J is TRBJ2-1; no clear D gene. V was clipped by 1 base and J by 2 bases, with 9 bases between them. CDR3 size: 14 residues. Germline assignment: CDR1 SQVTM and CDR2 ANQGSEA. The CDR3 DNA reads as TGCAGCGTTGAAGGTGAAACCACCTACAATGAGCAGTTCTTC. As protein: CSVEGETTYNEQFF.

This chain connects TRBV6-5 to TRBJ1-3; possibly TRBD1 for D (6 bases). Germline-derived CDR1 and CDR2 are MNHEY and SVGAGI. V was trimmed by 4 bases and J by 0 bases, leaving 10 bases between them. The CDR3 runs 15 residues. The CDR3 here is CASSLGGSSGNTIYF. For the CDR3, the DNA is TGTGCCAGCAGTTTAGGGGGGAGCTCTGGAAACACCATATATTTT.

The chain employs TRBV5-1 and TRBJ2-1; perhaps TRBD1 as D (5 bases). Trimming removed 2 bases from V and 8 bases from J, with 11 bases in between. This CDR3 contains 13 residues. Germline assignment: CDR1 SGHRS and CDR2 YFSETQ. The CDR3 DNA follows: TGCGCCAGCAGCTTTCAGGGAATCGATGAGCAGTTCTTC. Its translation is CASSFQGIDEQFF.

This clone was observed a single time. Other nucleotide sequences from this sample produce the same CDR3. The rearrangement uses TRBV5-1 and TRBJ2-2; TRBD1 is a possible D gene (5 bases). Looked up from germline, CDR1 is SGHRS and CDR2 is YFSETQ. The CDR3 contains 15 residues. V was shortened by 0 bases and J by 0 bases, with 6 bases between the two germline ends. DNA of the CDR3: TGCGCCAGCAGCTTGGACAGGCCGAACACCGGGGAGCTGTTTTTT. Translating gives CASSLDRPNTGELFF.

The V and J genes are TRBV19 and TRBJ2-5, with 10 bases fitting TRBD2. The V gene's germline CDR1 is LNHDA and CDR2 SQIVND (reference sequence). The ends lost 10 bases at V and 4 bases at J; junction bases unmatched: 15. This CDR3 spans 16 amino acids. In nucleotides, the CDR3 is TGTGCCACTAGGGGAAGCGGGAGGGTTGGAGGAGAGACCCAGTACTTC. Translation: CATRGSGRVGGETQYF.

V is TRBV2 and J is TRBJ2-7, with 10 bases aligning to TRBD2. The CDR3 sequence is 16 residues long. The germline V gene encodes CDR1 SNHLY and CDR2 FYNNEI. V gave up 1 base and J gave up 5 bases; unmatched junction bases: 8. In DNA form, the CDR3 reads TGTGCCAGCAGTGAAGGAGTAGCCGGGACTAGCGACGAGCAGTACTTC. Amino acids: CASSEGVAGTSDEQYF.

V usage is TRBV19 and J usage is TRBJ2-5; D unclear. The CDR3 sequence is 11 residues long. The ends were cut back, 5 bases at V and 5 bases at J, with 6 bases in the middle. Germline lookup yields CDR1 LNHDA and CDR2 SQIVND (reference sequence). The CDR3 nucleotides read TGTGCCAGTAGTGCAGCGGAGACCCAGTACTTC. Protein product: CASSAAETQYF. The complete variable domain, with remaining parts taken from reference TRBV19 and TRBJ2-5, reads DGGITQSPKYLFRKEGQNVTLSCEQNLNHDAMYWYRQDPGQGLRLIYYSQIVNDFQKGDIAEGYSVSREKKESFPLTVTSAQKNPTAFYLCASSAAETQYFGPGTRLLVL.

V gene TRBV5-5 combines with J gene TRBJ1-1, with TRBD1 as a possible D gene (6 bases). The V and J ends lost 4 bases and 2 bases respectively, with 12 bases between them. Germline CDR1 and CDR2: SGHKS and YYEKEE (reference sequence). This CDR3 has 14 amino acids. CDR3 sequence (DNA): TGTGCCAGCAGCCCGGACAGCTTTAACACTGAAGCTTTCTTT. Residues: CASSPDSFNTEAFF.

The chain is built from TRBV7-3 and TRBJ2-2; 9 bases are a match to TRBD1. Germline CDR1 reads SGHTA; CDR2 reads FQGTGA. After removal of 5 bases from V and 1 base from J, the junction contained 2 bases not matched to a gene. The CDR3 covers 15 residues. The CDR3 DNA is TGTGCCAGCAGCATGGACAGGGGGAACACCGGGGAGCTGTTTTTT. Amino acids: CASSMDRGNTGELFF.

In the case of this clone: The same CDR3 is also encoded by other DNA sequences in this sample. This rearrangement joins TRBV29-1 to TRBJ2-3; no definite D call. Germline loops: CDR1 SQVTM, CDR2 ANQGSEA. Deletions cut 1 base from V and 4 bases from J, with 3 bases between. CDR3 length: 11 amino acids. The CDR3 is CSVEVADTQYF. Here the CDR3 DNA reads TGCAGCGTTGAAGTTGCAGATACGCAGTATTTT.

The chain carries TRBV6-1 and TRBJ2-3; D possibly corresponds to TRBD1 (6 bases). Germline V lookup: CDR1 MNHNS, CDR2 SASEGT. V gave up 4 bases and J gave up 7 bases, with 15 bases separating them. The CDR3 contains 14 residues. CDR3 residues: CASSAQGMDNTQYF. CDR3 DNA sequence: TGTGCCAGCAGTGCTCAGGGGATGGACAATACGCAGTATTTT.

The chain has TRBV28 and TRBJ1-5, with D possibly matching TRBD1 (5 bases). This CDR3 has 17 amino acids. Germline V gene lookup returns CDR1 MDHEN and CDR2 SYDVKM. The V and J ends lost 1 base and 7 bases respectively, with 20 bases between them. The CDR3 is CASSLYQSGTLRQPQHF. The CDR3 DNA is TGTGCCAGCAGTTTATACCAATCAGGGACGCTGCGGCAGCCCCAGCATTTT.

This chain joins TRBV7-6 and TRBJ2-7; D may be TRBD2 (5 bases). The CDR3 loop spans 17 amino acids. V gave up 0 bases and J gave up 0 bases, with 15 bases separating them. CDR1 SGHVS and CDR2 FNYEAQ come from the germline V gene. The CDR3 spells CASSLAGVGSSSYEQYF. Here the CDR3 DNA reads TGTGCCAGCAGCTTAGCCGGGGTAGGATCAAGCTCCTACGAGCAGTACTTC.

The V and J genes are TRBV6-5 and TRBJ2-1; TRBD1 agrees at 8 bases. Trimming took 6 bases from V and 0 from J; bases not matched to a gene: 4. CDR1 is MNHEY, CDR2 SVGAGI, per germline. The CDR3 sequence is 15 residues long. Here the CDR3 reads CASRSDRGSYNEQFF. CDR3 bases: TGTGCCAGCAGGTCAGACAGGGGCTCCTACAATGAGCAGTTCTTC.

This chain connects TRBV9 to TRBJ2-1; TRBD1 agrees at 9 bases. CDR1 SGDLS and CDR2 YYNGEE come from the germline V gene. The J segment lost 7 bases and the V segment lost 2 bases, leaving 16 bases of the junction unmatched. The CDR3 length is 18 residues. The CDR3 region has the DNA TGTGCCAGCAGCGTGACCCTGTCCCGGGACAGGGTCGGTAATGAGCAGTTCTTC. Translation: CASSVTLSRDRVGNEQFF.

This CDR3 reads CASSEAGADYEQYF. CDR3 in DNA: TGTGCCAGCAGTGAGGCAGGCGCCGACTACGAGCAGTACTTC. The chain has TRBV6-1 and TRBJ2-7; D remains ambiguous. The germline V gene encodes CDR1 MNHNS and CDR2 SASEGT. The CDR3 totals 14 residues. With 3 bases removed from V and 3 bases from J, the gap between germline ends came to 12 bases.

The chain uses TRBV9 and TRBJ2-2, with 8 bases matching TRBD2. Germline lookup yields CDR1 SGDLS and CDR2 YYNGEE. The CDR3 spans 16 residues. V lost 8 bases and J lost 7; bases outside the gene matches: 16. Here the CDR3 reads CASSRTGRAGGGELFF. The CDR3 bases are TGTGCCAGTAGCCGAACCGGGAGGGCCGGTGGCGGGGAGCTGTTTTTT.

This chain uses TRBV5-1 with TRBJ2-7, with 8 bases fitting TRBD1. The J segment lost 3 bases and the V segment lost 2 bases, leaving 4 bases of the junction unmatched. There are 14 residues in the CDR3. Germline V lookup: CDR1 SGHRS, CDR2 YFSETQ. For the CDR3, the DNA is TGCGCCAGCAGCTTTACTGGACAGGGCTACGAGCAGTACTTC. Its translation: CASSFTGQGYEQYF.